Below, one T cell receptor (beta chain) is given with its context. Its antigen is as yet unknown. The sample originates from a study of CXCR3-negative and CXCR3-positive naive CD8 T cells. Germline V lookup: CDR1 DFQATT, CDR2 SNEGSKA (reference sequence). The CDR3 contains 15 residues. Study-wide results and limits: Naive cells with CXCR3 showed TRB CDR3s that were more hydrophobic than those in CXCR3-negative naive cells. Naive subsets were similarly diverse, while memory CD8+ repertoires were much less diverse.

Naive cells were sorted as CD45RO-, CCR7+, CD27+ and CD95-. It was by 5' RACE with UMI labels that the TRB cDNA libraries were prepared. From the 5' RACE reads, TCRdb lists one entry per CDR3 protein and no DNA. The clone table shows tens of thousands of distinct CDR3 sequences, with the ten largest holding more than 0.45%. The sequence was collected from a human donor in good health. Some clones in this sample may be carry-over from other donors' samples. This chain joins TRBV20-1 and TRBJ1-2; TCRdb's D call, TRBD1, is unchecked because there is no DNA. The specimen sequenced was naive CXCR3+ CD8+ T cells from blood. As for subset: CD45RO-CCR7+CD27+CD95- naive CD8+ T cells expressing CXCR3 (TNR3+). The CDR3 spells CSARDRGQGVYGYTF.